Listed below are T cell receptor beta chains from one sample, sequenced in a study of T cells after yellow fever vaccination. In TCRdb, the 5' RACE reads were re-called with MiXCR into one record per CDR3 protein. The sample has 250,000 to 350,000 distinct CDR3 sequences, under 9% seen once. Sequenced material: CD4+ T cells sorted from PBMCs, taken 5 days after the yellow fever booster vaccination. Receptor source: a man younger than 35 who received the YFV17D yellow fever vaccine. The CDR3 runs from the conserved cysteine through the conserved F or W.

v_call,j_call,cdr3_aa
TRBV18,TRBJ2-1,CASSPPGVQGKGEQFF
TRBV2,TRBJ2-4,CASSAWGAKNIQYF
TRBV6-2/TRBV6-3,TRBJ1-2,CASNPTGGYYGYTF
TRBV6-5,TRBJ2-7,CASRTSYEQYF
TRBV11-2,TRBJ2-4,CASSLVGERGIQYF
TRBV7-9,TRBJ2-3,CASNLAATQYF
TRBV7-3,TRBJ1-6,CASSLGQDSPLHF
TRBV5-1,TRBJ1-2,CASSKGQGSYGYTF
TRBV5-4,TRBJ2-5,CASSPADGGNQETQYF
TRBV11-2,TRBJ1-5,CASSLAFDGPQHF
TRBV19,TRBJ2-5,CASSIPNMGPETQYF
TRBV20-1,TRBJ1-4,CSARDQAATNEKLFF
TRBV20-1,TRBJ2-5,CSALRPGRETQYF
TRBV14,TRBJ2-3,CASSQVGRTDTQYF